This T cell receptor (beta chain) was sequenced during a study of T cell responses to AZD1222 COVID-19 vaccine. Doses given second, at about 4 or about 12 weeks, were pooled. This table comes from immunoSEQ multiplex PCR, and its TCRdb copy is limited to in-frame clones, with some not included. Among around 150,000 clones listed, roughly nine tenths were seen once. V lost 6 bases and J 4 bases, leaving 11 bases between the germline ends. The CDR3 runs 13 residues. CDR1 is ENHRY, CDR2 SYGVKD, per germline. The rearrangement uses TRBV10-3 and TRBJ2-3; D could derive from TRBD1 or TRBD2 (5 bases each). This clonotype was sampled from an adult who received the AZD1222 COVID-19 vaccine. The sequencing used peripheral blood, collected 28 days after the second AZD1222 dose. DNA for the CDR3: TGTGCCATCAGGGACACTAGTGCAGATACGCAGTATTTT. As protein: CAIRDTSADTQYF.